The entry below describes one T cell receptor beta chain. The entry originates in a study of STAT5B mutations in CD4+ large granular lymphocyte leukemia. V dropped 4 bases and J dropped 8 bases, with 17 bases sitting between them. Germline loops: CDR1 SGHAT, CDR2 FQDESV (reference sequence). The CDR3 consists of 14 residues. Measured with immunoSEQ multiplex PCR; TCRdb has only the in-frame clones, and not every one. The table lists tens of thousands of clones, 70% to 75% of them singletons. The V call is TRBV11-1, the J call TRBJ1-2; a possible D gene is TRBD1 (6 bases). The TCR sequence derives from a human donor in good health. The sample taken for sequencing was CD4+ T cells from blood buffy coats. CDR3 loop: CASSSRDTYGGYTF. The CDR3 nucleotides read TGTGCCAGCAGCTCCCGGGACACATACGGCGGCTACACCTTC.